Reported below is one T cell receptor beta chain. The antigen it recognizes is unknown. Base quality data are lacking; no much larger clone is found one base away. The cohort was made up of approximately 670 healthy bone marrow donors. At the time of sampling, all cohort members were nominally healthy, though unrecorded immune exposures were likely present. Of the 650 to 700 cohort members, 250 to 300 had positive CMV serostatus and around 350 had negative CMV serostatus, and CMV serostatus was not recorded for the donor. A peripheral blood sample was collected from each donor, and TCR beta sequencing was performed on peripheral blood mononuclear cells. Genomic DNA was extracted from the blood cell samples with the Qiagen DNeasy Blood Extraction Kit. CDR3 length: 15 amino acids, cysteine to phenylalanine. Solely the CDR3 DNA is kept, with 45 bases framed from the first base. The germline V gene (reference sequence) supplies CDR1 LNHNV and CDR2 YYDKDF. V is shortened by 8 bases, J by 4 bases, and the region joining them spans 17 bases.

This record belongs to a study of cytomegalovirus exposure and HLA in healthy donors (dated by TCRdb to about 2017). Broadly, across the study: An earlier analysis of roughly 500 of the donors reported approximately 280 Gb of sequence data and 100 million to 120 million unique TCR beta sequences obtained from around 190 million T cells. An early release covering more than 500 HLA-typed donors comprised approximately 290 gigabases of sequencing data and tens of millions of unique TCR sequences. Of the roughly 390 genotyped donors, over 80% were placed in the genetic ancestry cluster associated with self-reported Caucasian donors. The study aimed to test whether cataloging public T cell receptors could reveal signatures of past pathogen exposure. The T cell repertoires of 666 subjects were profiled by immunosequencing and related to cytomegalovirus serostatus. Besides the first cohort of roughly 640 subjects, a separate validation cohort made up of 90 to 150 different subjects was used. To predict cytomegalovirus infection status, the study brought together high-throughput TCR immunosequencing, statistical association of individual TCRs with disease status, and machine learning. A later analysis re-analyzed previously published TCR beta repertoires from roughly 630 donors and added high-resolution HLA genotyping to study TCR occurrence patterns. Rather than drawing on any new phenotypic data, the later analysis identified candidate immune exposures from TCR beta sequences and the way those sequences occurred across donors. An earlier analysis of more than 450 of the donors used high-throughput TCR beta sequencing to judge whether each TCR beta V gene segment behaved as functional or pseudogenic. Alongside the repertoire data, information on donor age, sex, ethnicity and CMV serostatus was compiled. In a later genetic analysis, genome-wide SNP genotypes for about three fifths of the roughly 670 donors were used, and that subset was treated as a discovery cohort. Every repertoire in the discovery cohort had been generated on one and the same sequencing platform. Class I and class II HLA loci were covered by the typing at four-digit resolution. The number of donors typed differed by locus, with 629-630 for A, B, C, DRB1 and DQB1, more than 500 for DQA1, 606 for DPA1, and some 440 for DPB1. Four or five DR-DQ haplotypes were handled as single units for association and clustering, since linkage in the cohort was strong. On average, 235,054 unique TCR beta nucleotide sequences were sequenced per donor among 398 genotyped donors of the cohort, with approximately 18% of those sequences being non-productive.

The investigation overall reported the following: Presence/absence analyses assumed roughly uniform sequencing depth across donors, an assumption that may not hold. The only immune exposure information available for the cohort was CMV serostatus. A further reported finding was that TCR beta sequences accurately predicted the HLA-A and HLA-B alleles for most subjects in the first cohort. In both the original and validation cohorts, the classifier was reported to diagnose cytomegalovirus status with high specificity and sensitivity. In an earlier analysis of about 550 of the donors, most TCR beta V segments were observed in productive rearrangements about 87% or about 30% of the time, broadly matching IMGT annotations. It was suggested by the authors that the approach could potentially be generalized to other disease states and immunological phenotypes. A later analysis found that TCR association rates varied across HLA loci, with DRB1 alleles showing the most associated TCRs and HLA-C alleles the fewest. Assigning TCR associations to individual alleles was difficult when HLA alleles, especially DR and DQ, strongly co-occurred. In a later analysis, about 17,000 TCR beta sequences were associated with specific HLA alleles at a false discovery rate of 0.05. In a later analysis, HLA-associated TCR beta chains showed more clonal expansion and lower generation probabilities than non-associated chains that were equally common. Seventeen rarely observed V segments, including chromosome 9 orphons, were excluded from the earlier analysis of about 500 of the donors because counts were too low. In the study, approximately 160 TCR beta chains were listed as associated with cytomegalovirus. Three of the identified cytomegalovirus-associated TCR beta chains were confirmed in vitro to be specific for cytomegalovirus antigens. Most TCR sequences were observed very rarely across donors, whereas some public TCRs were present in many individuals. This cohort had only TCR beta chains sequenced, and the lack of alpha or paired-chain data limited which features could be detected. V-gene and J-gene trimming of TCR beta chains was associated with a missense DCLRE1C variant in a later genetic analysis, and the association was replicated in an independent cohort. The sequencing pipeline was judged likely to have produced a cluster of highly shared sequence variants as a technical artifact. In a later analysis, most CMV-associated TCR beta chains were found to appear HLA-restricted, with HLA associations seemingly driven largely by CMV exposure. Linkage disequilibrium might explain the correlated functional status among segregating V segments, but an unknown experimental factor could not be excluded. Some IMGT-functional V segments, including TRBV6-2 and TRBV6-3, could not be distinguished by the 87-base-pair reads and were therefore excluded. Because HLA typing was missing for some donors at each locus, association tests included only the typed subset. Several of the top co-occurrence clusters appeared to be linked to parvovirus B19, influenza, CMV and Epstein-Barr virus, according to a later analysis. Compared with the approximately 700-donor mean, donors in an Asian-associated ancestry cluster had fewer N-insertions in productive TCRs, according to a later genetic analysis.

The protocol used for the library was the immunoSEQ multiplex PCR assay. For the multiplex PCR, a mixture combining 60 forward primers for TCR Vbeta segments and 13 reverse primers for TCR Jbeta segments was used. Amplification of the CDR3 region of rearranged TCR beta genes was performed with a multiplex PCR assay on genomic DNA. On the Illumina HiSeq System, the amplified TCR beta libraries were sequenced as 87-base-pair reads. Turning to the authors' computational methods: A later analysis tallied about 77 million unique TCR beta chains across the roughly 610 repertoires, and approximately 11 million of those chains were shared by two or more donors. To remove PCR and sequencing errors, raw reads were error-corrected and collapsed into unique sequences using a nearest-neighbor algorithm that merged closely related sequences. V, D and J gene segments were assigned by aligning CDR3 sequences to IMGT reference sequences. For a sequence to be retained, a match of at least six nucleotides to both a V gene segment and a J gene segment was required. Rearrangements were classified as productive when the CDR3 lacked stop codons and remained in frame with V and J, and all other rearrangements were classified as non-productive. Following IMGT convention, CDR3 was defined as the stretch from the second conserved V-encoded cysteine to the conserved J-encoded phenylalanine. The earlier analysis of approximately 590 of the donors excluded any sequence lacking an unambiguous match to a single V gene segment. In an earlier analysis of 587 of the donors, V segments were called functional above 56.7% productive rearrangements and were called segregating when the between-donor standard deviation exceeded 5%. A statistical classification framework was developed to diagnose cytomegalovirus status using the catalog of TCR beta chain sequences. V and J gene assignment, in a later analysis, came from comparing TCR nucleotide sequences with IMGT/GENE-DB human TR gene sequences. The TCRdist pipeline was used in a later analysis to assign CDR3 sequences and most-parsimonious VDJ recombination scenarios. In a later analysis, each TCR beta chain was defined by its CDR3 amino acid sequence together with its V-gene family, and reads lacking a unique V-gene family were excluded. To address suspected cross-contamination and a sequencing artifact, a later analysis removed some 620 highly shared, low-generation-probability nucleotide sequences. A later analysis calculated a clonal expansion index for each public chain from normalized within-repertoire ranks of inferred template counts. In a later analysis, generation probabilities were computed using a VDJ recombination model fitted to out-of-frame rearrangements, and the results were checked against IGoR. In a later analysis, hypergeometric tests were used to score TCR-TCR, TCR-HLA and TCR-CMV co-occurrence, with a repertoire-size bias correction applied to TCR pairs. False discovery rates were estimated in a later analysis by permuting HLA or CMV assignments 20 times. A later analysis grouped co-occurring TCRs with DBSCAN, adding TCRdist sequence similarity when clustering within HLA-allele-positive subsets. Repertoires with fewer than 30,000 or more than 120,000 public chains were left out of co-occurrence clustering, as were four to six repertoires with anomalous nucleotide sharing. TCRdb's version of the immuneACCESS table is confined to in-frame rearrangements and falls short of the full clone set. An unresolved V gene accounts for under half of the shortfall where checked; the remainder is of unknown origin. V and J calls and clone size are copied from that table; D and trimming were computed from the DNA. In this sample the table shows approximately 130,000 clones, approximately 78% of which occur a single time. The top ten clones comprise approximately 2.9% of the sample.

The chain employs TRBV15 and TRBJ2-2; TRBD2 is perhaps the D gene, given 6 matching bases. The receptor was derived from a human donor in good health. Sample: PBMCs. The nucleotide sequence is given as TGTGCCACCGCGACGGCCGGGACTCCCACCGGGGAGCTGTTTTTT. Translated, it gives CATATAGTPTGELFF.